The TCR beta chain under discussion was sequenced for a study of OX40 agonist ivuxolimab in advanced cancers. For the study at large: Ivuxolimab, an agonist antibody against OX40 (CD134), was given to patients. Patients assigned to dose escalation were diagnosed with hepatocellular carcinoma, melanoma, renal cell or head and neck cancer. Patients were treated with intravenous ivuxolimab, dosed at 0.01 to 10 mg/kg and infused every 2 weeks.

It was autoimmune disease history or systemic immunosuppression that excluded patients. This table comes from immunoSEQ multiplex PCR, and its TCRdb copy is limited to in-frame clones, with some not included. The sample carries around 72,000 clones, 75% to 90% recorded once. CDR1 and CDR2 from the germline V gene are SGHAT and FQNNGV. V was trimmed by 4 bases and J by 0 bases, leaving 19 bases between them. The CDR3 is 18 residues long. The receptor was derived from an adult with an advanced solid tumor such as melanoma, head and neck, liver or kidney cancer. Sequencing used CD4+ or CD8+ T cells sorted from blood, obtained in a trial of the OX40 agonist ivuxolimab. This rearrangement joins TRBV11-2 to TRBJ2-1; D not certain. This chain's CDR3 is CASSYQSPALSSYNEQFF. In DNA, the CDR3 is TGTGCCAGCAGCTACCAATCCCCGGCGCTGAGCTCCTACAATGAGCAGTTCTTC.